One sample yielded the 6 T cell receptor beta chains listed below, sequenced in a study of blood T cell repertoires in COVID-19. The assay was immunoSEQ multiplex PCR, and TCRdb's table has in-frame clones only and misses some. The sample consists of under 200,000 clones, around 87% of them appearing once. Specimen: peripheral blood. These receptors came from a man aged 55-75 years with COVID-19, enrolled during active disease.

The chain carries TRBV6-5 and TRBJ1-5; tentative D call: TRBD1 (5 bases). The germline gives CDR1 MNHEY, CDR2 SVGAGI. This CDR3 region has 12 residues. Between the trimmed V and J ends, which lost 6 bases and 4 bases, there was a span of 7 bases. The CDR3 region is CASRQENQPQHF. CDR3 DNA sequence: TGTGCCAGCAGACAGGAAAATCAGCCCCAGCATTTT.

This rearrangement joins TRBV27 to TRBJ2-3; D unresolved. Trimming removed 8 bases at V and 3 bases at J, with 15 bases between. This CDR3 contains 14 residues. CDR1 is MNHEY and CDR2 is SMNVEV in the germline V gene (reference sequence). This CDR3 reads CASQLTSVTDTQYF. CDR3 in DNA: TGTGCCAGCCAGTTAACGTCAGTAACAGATACGCAGTATTTT.

The V gene is TRBV6-2 or TRBV6-3, the J gene TRBJ2-3; no clear D. The CDR3 runs to 16 residues. Germline V gene sequence: CDR1 MNHEY, CDR2 SVGEGT. Between the trimmed V and J ends, which lost 2 bases and 4 bases, there was a span of 16 bases. CDR3 DNA: TGTGCCAGCAGTTACCCCGAGCAGGTACCCTCAGATACGCAGTATTTT. This sequence encodes CASSYPEQVPSDTQYF.

V gene TRBV4-3 combines with J gene TRBJ2-3, with 7 bases fitting TRBD2. Losses at the gene ends were 1 base for V and 3 bases for J; bases not matched to a gene: 22. CDR1 is LGHNA and CDR2 is YSLEER in the germline V gene. The CDR3 consists of 21 residues. CDR3 sequence (DNA): TGCGCCAGCAGCCAAGTCCGGCGTGCTAGCGGCTCTCTGGATCGGACAGATACGCAGTATTTT. It yields the protein CASSQVRRASGSLDRTDTQYF.

This clone has only a few counts. The rearrangement joins TRBV12-3 or TRBV12-4 to TRBJ1-1; no reliable D call. There are 13 residues in the CDR3. Deletions cut 4 bases from V and 6 bases from J, with 12 bases between. The chain's CDR3 is CASSWVGASEAFF. DNA for the CDR3: TGTGCCAGCAGTTGGGTGGGAGCCTCTGAAGCTTTCTTT.

The V call is TRBV6-5, the J call TRBJ1-1; 9 positions agree with TRBD1. The V and J ends lost 10 bases and 6 bases, in that order; junction bases with no gene match: 6. This CDR3 region has 12 residues. Germline V gene lookup returns CDR1 MNHEY and CDR2 SVGAGI. This CDR3 is CATRTGVSEAFF. The CDR3 DNA follows: TGTGCCACAAGGACAGGGGTGTCTGAAGCTTTCTTT.